This entry concerns a single T cell receptor beta chain. The antigen this receptor binds is unknown. Base qualities are not recorded, but no much larger clone differs from it by a single base. This entry belongs to a study of cytomegalovirus exposure and HLA in healthy donors (dated by TCRdb to between 2016 and 2019). The study in broad terms: A later analysis indicated that the roughly 130 validation repertoires were generated on the platform also employed for the 600 to 750 repertoires of the first cohort. The study aimed to test whether signatures of past pathogen exposure could be identified by cataloging public T cell receptors. In addition to the first cohort of around 670 subjects, a separate validation cohort of 130 or so different subjects was used. To predict cytomegalovirus infection status, the study brought together high-throughput TCR immunosequencing, statistical association of individual TCRs with disease status, and machine learning. Overall study outcomes, separate from this receptor: Most TCR sequences were observed very rarely across donors, whereas some public TCRs were present in many individuals. It was suggested by the authors that the approach could potentially be generalized to other disease states and immunological phenotypes. A later analysis had no HLA typing for the validation cohort, so co-occurrence there was scored across all 110 or so repertoires. The classifier was reported to diagnose cytomegalovirus status with high specificity and sensitivity in both the original cohort and the validation cohort. In a later analysis, TCRs clustered in the first cohort were found to also tend to co-occur in the 110 or so validation repertoires, with about 93% of cluster scores above 0. In vitro tests confirmed that a few of the cytomegalovirus-associated TCR beta chains recognize cytomegalovirus antigens. The study gave a list of 150 to 200 TCR beta chains associated with cytomegalovirus.

Donors formed part of the validation cohort, which comprised 120 or so subjects and was distinct from the first cohort of 550 to 850 subjects. The library was produced with the immunoSEQ multiplex PCR assay. Regarding the original processing steps: A statistical classification framework was developed to diagnose cytomegalovirus status using the catalog of TCR beta chain sequences. The table comes from immuneACCESS by way of TCRdb, which keeps in-frame sequences with V and J called. Part of the clones is missing from these tables; in studies checked, under half for an unresolved V gene and the rest for unknown reasons. V, J and clone size are taken as reported in that table, and D and trimming were inferred from the DNA itself. A total of about 160,000 clones appear in this sample, approximately 87% of them only once. The top ten hold 5% to 7% of the sample. Sequenced: PBMCs. The sequence derives from a woman aged 25 to 39 in good health and CMV-seronegative.

The DNA sequence reads TGTGCCAGCAGCCAACGACTGACGGAGGGCACTGAAGCTTTCTTT. Translated, it reads CASSQRLTEGTEAFF. Rearrangement joined TRBV14 to TRBJ1-1; the D gene assignment is ambiguous. The CDR3 measures 15 amino acids from cysteine to phenylalanine. The kept DNA is CDR3 alone, 45 bases in frame from the first base. Cut back by 2 bases and 4 bases, the V and J ends lie 14 bases apart. CDR1 and CDR2 are read off the germline V gene as SGHDN and FVKESK.